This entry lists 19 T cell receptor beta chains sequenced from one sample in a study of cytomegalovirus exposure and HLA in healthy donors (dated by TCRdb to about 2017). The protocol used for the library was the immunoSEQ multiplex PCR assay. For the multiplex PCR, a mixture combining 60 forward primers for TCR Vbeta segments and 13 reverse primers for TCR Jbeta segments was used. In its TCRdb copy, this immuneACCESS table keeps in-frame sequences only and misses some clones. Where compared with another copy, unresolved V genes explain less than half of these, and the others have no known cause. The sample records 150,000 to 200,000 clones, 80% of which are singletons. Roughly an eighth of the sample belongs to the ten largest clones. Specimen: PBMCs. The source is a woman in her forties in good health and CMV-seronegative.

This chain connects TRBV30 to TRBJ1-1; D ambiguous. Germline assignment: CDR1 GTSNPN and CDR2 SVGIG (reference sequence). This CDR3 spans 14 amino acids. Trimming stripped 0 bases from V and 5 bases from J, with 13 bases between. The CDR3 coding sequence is TGTGCCTGGAGTGTACGTCGGCGGAAAACTGAAGCTTTCTTT. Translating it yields CAWSVRRRKTEAFF. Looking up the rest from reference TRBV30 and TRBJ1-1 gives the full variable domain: SQTIHQWPATLVQPVGSPLSLECTVEGTSNPNLYWYRQAAGRGLQLLFYSVGIGQISSEVPQNLSASRPQDRQFILSSKKLLLSDSGFYLCAWSVRRRKTEAFFGQGTRLTVV.

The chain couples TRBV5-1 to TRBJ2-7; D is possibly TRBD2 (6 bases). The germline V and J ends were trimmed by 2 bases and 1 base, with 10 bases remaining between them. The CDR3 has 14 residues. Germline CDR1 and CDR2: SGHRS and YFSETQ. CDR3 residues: CASSFGGNSYEQYF. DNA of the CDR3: TGCGCCAGCAGCTTTGGGGGGAATTCCTACGAGCAGTACTTC.

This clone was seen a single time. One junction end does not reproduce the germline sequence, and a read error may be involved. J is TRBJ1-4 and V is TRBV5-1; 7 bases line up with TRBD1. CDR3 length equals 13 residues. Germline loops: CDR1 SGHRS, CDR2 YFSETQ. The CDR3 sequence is CASRQGLDEELFF. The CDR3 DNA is TGCGCCAGTCGACAGGGATTGGATGAAGAACTGTTTTTT.

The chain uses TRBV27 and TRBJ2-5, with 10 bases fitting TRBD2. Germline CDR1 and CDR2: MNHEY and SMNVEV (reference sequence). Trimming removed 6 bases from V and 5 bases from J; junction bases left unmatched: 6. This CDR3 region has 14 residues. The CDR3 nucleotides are TGTGCCAGCAGGCCGGGACTAGCGACCGAGACCCAGTACTTC. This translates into CASRPGLATETQYF.

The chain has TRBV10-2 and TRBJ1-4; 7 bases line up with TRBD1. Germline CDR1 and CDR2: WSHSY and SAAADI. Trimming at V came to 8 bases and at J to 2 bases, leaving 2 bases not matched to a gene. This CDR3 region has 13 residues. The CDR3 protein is CASRGQTNEKLFF. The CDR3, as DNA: TGCGCCAGCCGGGGACAGACTAATGAAAAACTGTTTTTT.

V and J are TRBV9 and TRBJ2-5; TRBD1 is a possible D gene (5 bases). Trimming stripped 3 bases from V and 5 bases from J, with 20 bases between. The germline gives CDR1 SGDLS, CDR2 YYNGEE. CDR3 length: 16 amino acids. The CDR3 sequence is CASSAIPFSGSETQYF. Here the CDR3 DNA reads TGTGCCAGCAGCGCCATTCCCTTCTCAGGGTCTGAGACCCAGTACTTC.

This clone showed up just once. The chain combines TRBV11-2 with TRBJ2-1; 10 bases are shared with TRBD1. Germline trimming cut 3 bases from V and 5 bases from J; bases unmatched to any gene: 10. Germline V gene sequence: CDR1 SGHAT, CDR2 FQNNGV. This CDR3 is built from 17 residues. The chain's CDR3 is CASSFPRGQGTNNEQFF. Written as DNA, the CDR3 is TGTGCCAGCAGCTTCCCCCGGGGACAGGGGACGAACAATGAGCAGTTCTTC.

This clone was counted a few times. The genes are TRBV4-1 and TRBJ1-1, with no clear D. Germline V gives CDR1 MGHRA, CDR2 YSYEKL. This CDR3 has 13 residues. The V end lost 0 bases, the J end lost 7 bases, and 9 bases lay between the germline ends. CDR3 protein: CASSQDWGDEAFF. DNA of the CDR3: TGCGCCAGCAGCCAAGATTGGGGAGATGAAGCTTTCTTT.

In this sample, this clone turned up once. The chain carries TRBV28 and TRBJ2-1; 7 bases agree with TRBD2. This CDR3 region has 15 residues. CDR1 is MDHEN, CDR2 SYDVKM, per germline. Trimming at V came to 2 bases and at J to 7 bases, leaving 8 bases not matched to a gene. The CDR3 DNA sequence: TGTGCCAGCAGTTTAGGCGGGAGTATCCTTAATGAGCAGTTCTTC. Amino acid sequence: CASSLGGSILNEQFF.

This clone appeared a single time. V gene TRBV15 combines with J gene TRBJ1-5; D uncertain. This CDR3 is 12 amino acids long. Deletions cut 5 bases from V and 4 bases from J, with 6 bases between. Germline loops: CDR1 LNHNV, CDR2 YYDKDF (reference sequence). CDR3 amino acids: CATSLQNQPQHF. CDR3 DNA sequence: TGTGCCACCAGCCTCCAGAATCAGCCCCAGCATTTT. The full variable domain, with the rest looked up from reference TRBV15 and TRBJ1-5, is DAMVIQNPRYQVTQFGKPVTLSCSQTLNHNVMYWYQQKSSQAPKLLFHYYDKDFNNEADTPDNFQSRRPNTSFCFLDIRSPGLGDTAMYLCATSLQNQPQHFGDGTRLSIL.

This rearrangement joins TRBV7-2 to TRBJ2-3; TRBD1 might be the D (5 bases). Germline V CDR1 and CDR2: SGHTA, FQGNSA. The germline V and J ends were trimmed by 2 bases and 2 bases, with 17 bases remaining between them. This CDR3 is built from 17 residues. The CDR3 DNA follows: TGTGCCAGCAGCTTAAGTGGGGCCCTTATCCCCACAGATACGCAGTATTTT. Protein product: CASSLSGALIPTDTQYF. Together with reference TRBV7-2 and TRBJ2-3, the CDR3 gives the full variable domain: GAGVSQSPSNKVTEKGKDVELRCDPISGHTALYWYRQSLGQGLEFLIYFQGNSAPDKSGLPSDRFSAERTGGSVSTLTIQRTQQEDSAVYLCASSLSGALIPTDTQYFGPGTRLTVL.

The CDR3 coding sequence is TGCGCCAGCAGCAACCATCGGGCGGGGGGGCCGGGCACAGATACGCAGTATTTT. Protein sequence: CASSNHRAGGPGTDTQYF. The chain combines TRBV5-1 with TRBJ2-3, with 9 nucleotides matching TRBD2. CDR3 length equals 18 residues. The germline gives CDR1 SGHRS, CDR2 YFSETQ. With V trimmed by 4 bases and J by 1 base, 13 bases remained unmatched.

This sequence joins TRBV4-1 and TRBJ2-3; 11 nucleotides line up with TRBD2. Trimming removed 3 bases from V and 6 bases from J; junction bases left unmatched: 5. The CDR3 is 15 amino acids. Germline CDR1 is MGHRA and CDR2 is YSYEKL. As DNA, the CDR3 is TGCGCCAGCAGCCATGGCGCTAGCGGGAGGGATACGCAGTATTTT. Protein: CASSHGASGRDTQYF.

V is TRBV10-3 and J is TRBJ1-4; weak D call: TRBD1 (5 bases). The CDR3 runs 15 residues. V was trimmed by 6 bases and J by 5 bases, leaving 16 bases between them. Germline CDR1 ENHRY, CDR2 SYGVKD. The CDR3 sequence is CAISTGAGKNEKLFF. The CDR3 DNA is TGTGCCATCAGCACAGGAGCGGGGAAGAATGAAAAACTGTTTTTT.

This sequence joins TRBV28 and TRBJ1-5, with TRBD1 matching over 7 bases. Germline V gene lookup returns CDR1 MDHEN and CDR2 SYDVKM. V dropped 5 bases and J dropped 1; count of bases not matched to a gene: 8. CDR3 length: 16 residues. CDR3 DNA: TGTGCCAGCAGTACTAGACAGGGCTCGAGCAATCAGCCCCAGCATTTT. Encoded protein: CASSTRQGSSNQPQHF.

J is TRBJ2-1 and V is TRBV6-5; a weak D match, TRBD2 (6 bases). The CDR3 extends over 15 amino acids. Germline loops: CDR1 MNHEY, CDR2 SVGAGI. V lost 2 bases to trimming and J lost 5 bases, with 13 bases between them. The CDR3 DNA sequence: TGTGCCAGCAGTTACGCGGGATCCCCCAACAATGAGCAGTTCTTC. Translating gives CASSYAGSPNNEQFF.

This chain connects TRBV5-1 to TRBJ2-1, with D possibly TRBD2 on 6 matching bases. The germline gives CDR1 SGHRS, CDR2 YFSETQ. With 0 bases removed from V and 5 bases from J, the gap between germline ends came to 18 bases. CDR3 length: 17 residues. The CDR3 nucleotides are TGCGCCAGCAGCTTGGCCGGTAGCGGAGGAACCAACAATGAGCAGTTCTTC. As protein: CASSLAGSGGTNNEQFF.

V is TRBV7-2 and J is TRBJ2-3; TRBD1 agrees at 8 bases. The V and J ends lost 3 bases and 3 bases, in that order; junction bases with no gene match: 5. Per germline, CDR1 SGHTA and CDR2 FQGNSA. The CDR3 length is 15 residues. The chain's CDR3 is CASSLQGARTDTQYF. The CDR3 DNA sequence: TGTGCCAGCAGCTTGCAGGGGGCTAGGACAGATACGCAGTATTTT.

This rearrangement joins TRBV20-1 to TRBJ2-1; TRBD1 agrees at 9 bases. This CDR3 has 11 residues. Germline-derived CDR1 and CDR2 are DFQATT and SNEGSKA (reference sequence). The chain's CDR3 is CSTGGWDEQFF. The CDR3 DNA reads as TGCAGCACAGGGGGCTGGGATGAGCAGTTCTTC.